These 13 T cell receptor beta chains were all obtained from the same sample, sequenced in a study of identical twins. TCRdb processed the 5' RACE reads anew with MiXCR; each CDR3 protein has one entry. The table includes 700,000 to 950,000 distinct CDR3 sequences, over 9% detected once. The sample was also linked to a second study, of yellow fever vaccine responses in identical twins.

Sequences were obtained from PBMCs. Receptor source: a woman younger than 35 in good health.

The chain combines TRBV7-2 with TRBJ2-1, with 10 positions matching TRBD2. The length of the CDR3 is 16 residues. Unmatched junction bases numbered 5, after V lost 2 bases and J lost 4 bases. Germline CDR1 and CDR2: SGHTA and FQGNSA. CDR3 in amino acids: CASSLRAGGGYNEQFF. The DNA for the CDR3 is TGTGCCAGCAGCTTAAGAGCGGGAGGGGGTTACAATGAGCAGTTCTTC.

The sample holds many counts of this clonotype. V and J are TRBV5-5 and TRBJ1-5; D call uncertain. The CDR3 runs 14 residues. V lost 1 base, J lost 5 bases, and 10 bases lay in between. Per the germline V gene, CDR1 is SGHKS and CDR2 is YYEKEE (reference sequence). CDR3 DNA sequence: TGTGCCAGCAGCTTGTGGAGGGAAGATCAGCCCCAGCATTTT. As protein: CASSLWREDQPQHF.

The sample holds a few counts of this clonotype. The CDR3 loop reads CASSETGGNFRAFF. In nucleotides, the CDR3 is TGCGCCAGCAGCGAGACAGGGGGAAATTTCCGTGCTTTCTTT. The rearrangement links TRBV4-1 to TRBJ1-1; 9 positions agree with TRBD1. The CDR3 extends over 14 amino acids. Germline V gene sequence: CDR1 MGHRA, CDR2 YSYEKL. J was trimmed by 11 bases and V by 5 bases; bases with no gene match: 12.

This clonotype was counted between two and nine times. This chain joins TRBV3-1 and TRBJ2-1; 7 nucleotides line up with TRBD2. V lost 1 base and J lost 15; bases outside the gene matches: 6. Germline CDR1 LGHDT, CDR2 YNNKEL (reference sequence). CDR3 length: 12 residues. CDR3 DNA sequence: TGTGCCAGCAGCCAAGGGACTAGGGAGGGGTTCTTC. This encodes CASSQGTREGFF.

This clonotype was observed a handful of times. The rearrangement joins TRBV12-3 or TRBV12-4 to TRBJ1-5; D gene unclear. The CDR3 runs 13 residues. V shed 1 base and J shed 9 bases, with 10 bases lying between them. The CDR3 loop reads CASSLDGYGPQHF. The CDR3 coding sequence is TGTGCCAGCAGTTTAGACGGGTATGGGCCCCAGCATTTT.

This clonotype was recorded at least ten times. V usage is TRBV12-3 or TRBV12-4 and J usage is TRBJ2-1; D not resolved. This CDR3 spans 11 amino acids. V lost 3 bases to trimming and J lost 9 bases, with 6 bases between them. CDR3 sequence: CASSFDIEQFF. CDR3 nucleotides: TGTGCCAGCAGTTTCGACATTGAGCAGTTCTTC.

This clonotype has a handful of counts. This chain connects TRBV10-3 to TRBJ1-4; D remains unclear. The CDR3 totals 15 residues. V shed 5 bases and J shed 0 bases, with 10 bases lying between them. Germline V gene lookup returns CDR1 ENHRY and CDR2 SYGVKD. DNA for the CDR3: TGTGCCATCAGTCGCAGCGATACAACTAATGAAAAACTGTTTTTT. Its protein product is CAISRSDTTNEKLFF.

This clonotype was recorded many times. The genes are TRBV4-1 and TRBJ2-3, with 13 bases that match TRBD2. Germline V gene lookup returns CDR1 MGHRA and CDR2 YSYEKL. The CDR3 has 16 residues. Trimming took 5 bases from V and 2 from J; bases not matched to a gene: 4. CDR3 in DNA: TGCGCCAGCAGCGAGGGACTAGCGGGATTCACAGATACGCAGTATTTT. The encoded protein is CASSEGLAGFTDTQYF.

The chain links TRBV5-1 to TRBJ2-7; D perhaps matches TRBD2 (5 bases). CDR3 size: 16 residues. V was cut by 0 bases and J by 2 bases, with 15 bases left in between. Germline V gene lookup returns CDR1 SGHRS and CDR2 YFSETQ. The CDR3 DNA sequence: TGCGCCAGCAGCTTGGCTCCAGAGTCTAGCACCTACGAGCAGTACGTC. Its protein is CASSLAPESSTYEQYV.

The chain is built from TRBV7-9 and TRBJ2-7; D not resolved. Germline assignment: CDR1 SEHNR and CDR2 FQNEAQ (reference sequence). This CDR3 is built from 15 residues. CDR3 sequence reads: CASSLPSSIAAHLNV. CDR3 bases: TGTGCCAGCAGCTTGCCCTCCTCAATCGCGGCCCATTTGAACGTC.

The rearrangement uses TRBV6-4 and TRBJ1-1; possible D gene TRBD1, 6 bases. CDR1 and CDR2 (germline): MRHNA, SNTAGT. There are 13 residues in the CDR3. V was trimmed by 5 bases and J by 4 bases, leaving 11 bases between them. The CDR3 DNA reads as TGTGCCAGCAGTAAGGGGGTAGGCACTGAAGCTTTCTTT. Amino acids: CASSKGVGTEAFF.

This clonotype has a count of ten or more. V usage is TRBV10-3 and J usage is TRBJ2-3; no reliable D call. The CDR3 extends over 17 amino acids. V was clipped by 2 bases and J by 6 bases, with 21 bases between them. Germline assignment: CDR1 ENHRY and CDR2 SYGVKD. The CDR3 protein is CAISETKSGRAADTQYF. The CDR3 DNA is TGTGCCATCAGTGAGACAAAGAGTGGTAGGGCCGCGGATACGCAGTATTTT.

This clonotype has more than one count but fewer than ten. The chain carries TRBV20-1 and TRBJ2-7, with a weak D call TRBD1 (6 bases). This CDR3 comprises 15 residues. The germline V and J ends were trimmed by 5 bases and 2 bases, with 19 bases remaining between them. The germline V gene has CDR1 DFQATT and CDR2 SNEGSKA (reference sequence). Written as DNA, the CDR3 is TGCAGTGCTGGTCCTAGGGGGAGAGGTCCCTACGAGCAGTACTTC. Encoded protein: CSAGPRGRGPYEQYF.